These T cell receptor beta chains were read from a single sample in a study of cytomegalovirus exposure and HLA in healthy donors. Repertoires were generated with immunoSEQ multiplex PCR, while TCRdb's copy carries only in-frame clones and drops some. The table records some 220,000 clones, about 89% of them present only once. Input material: PBMCs. These receptors were obtained from a young woman in good health and CMV-seronegative. The CDR3 runs from the conserved cysteine through the conserved F or W. The D gene is left open where the match is weak. Not all rows give a size; the values are once, few, many and, for expanded clones, a class.

>.|TRBV6-1|TRBJ1-4|TRBD1
CASRDRGRSNEKLFF
TGTGCCAGCAGGGACAGGGGTAGGAGTAATGAAAAACTGTTTTTT
>.|TRBV2|TRBJ2-3|.
CASSGQRTDTQYF
TGTGCCAGCAGTGGCCAGAGGACAGATACGCAGTATTTT
>.|TRBV7-6|TRBJ1-3|.
CASSRRVTGNTIYF
TGTGCCAGCAGCCGCAGGGTGACTGGAAACACCATATATTTT
>.|TRBV5-1|TRBJ1-1|.
CASSLVGVSGTEAFF
TGCGCCAGCAGCTTGGTAGGGGTTAGTGGCACTGAAGCTTTCTTT
>.|TRBV6-5|TRBJ2-2|.
CASGDFNTGELFF
TGTGCCAGCGGGGACTTCAACACCGGGGAGCTGTTTTTT
>once|TRBV6-5|TRBJ1-2|TRBD1
CASRSGQGFGYTF
TGTGCCAGCAGATCGGGACAGGGCTTTGGCTACACCTTC
>.|TRBV15|TRBJ2-5|.
CATSRDTGRTQYF
TGTGCCACCAGCAGAGATACTGGGAGGACCCAGTACTTC
>.|TRBV19|TRBJ2-5|.
CASSILGLGTQETQYF
TGTGCCAGTAGTATACTGGGGCTGGGGACTCAAGAGACCCAGTACTTC
>.|TRBV19|TRBJ1-5|.
CASSHLGGRGQPQHF
TGTGCCAGTAGTCACCTGGGGGGGAGGGGACAGCCCCAGCATTTT
>.|TRBV5-8|TRBJ2-1|TRBD1
CASRLRGGASNEQFF
TGTGCCAGCAGACTACGAGGGGGCGCCTCCAATGAGCAGTTCTTC
>.|TRBV6-4|TRBJ1-2|.
CASSPGVSYGYTF
TGTGCCAGCAGTCCAGGGGTTAGCTATGGCTACACCTTC
>.|TRBV28|TRBJ2-2|TRBD1
CASSPPDRAGELFF
TGTGCCAGCAGCCCCCCCGACAGGGCCGGGGAGCTGTTTTTT
>.|TRBV27|TRBJ2-1|TRBD2
CASSQGLAGEGSYNEQFF
TGTGCCAGCAGCCAAGGACTAGCGGGAGAAGGCTCCTACAATGAGCAGTTCTTC